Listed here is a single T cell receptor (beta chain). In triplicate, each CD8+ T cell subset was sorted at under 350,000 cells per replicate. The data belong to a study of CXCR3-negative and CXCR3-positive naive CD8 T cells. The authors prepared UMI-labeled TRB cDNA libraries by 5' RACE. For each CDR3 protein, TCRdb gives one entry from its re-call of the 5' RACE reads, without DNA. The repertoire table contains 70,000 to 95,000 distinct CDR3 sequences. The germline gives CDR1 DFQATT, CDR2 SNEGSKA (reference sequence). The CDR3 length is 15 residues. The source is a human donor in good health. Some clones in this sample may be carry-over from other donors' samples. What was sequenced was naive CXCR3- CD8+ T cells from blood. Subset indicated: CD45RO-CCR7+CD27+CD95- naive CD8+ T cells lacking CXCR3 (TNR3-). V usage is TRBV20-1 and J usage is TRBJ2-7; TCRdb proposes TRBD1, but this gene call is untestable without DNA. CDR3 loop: CSARDRQGSTYEQYF.